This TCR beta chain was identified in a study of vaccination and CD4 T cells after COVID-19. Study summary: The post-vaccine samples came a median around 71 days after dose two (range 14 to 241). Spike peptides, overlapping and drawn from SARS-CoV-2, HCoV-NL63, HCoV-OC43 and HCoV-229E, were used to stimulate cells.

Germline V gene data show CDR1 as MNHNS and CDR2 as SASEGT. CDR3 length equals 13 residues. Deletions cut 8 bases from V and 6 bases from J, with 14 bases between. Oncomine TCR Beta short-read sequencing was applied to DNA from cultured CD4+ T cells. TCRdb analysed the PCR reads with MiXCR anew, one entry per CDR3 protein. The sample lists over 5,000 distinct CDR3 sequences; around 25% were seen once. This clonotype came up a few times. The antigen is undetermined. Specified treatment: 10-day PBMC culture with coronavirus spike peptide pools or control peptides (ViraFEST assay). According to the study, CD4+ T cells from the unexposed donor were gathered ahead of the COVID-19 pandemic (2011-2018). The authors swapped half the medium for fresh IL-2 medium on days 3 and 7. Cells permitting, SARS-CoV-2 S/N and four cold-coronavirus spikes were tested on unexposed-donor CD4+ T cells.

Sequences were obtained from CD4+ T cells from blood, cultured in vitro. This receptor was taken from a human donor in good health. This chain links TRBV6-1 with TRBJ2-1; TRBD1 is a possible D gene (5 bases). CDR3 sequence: CASQGSSINEQFF. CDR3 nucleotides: TGTGCCAGCCAGGGCTCATCAATCAATGAGCAGTTCTTC.